In its sample, the clone carrying this T cell receptor beta chain was seen many times. The sample belongs to a study of prognosis after radiotherapy for stage I lung cancer. Study information: Patients (more than twelve men, five or six women) were aged about 50 to 84, median approximately 71 years. The patient group included nobody who received concurrent therapy with stereotactic body radiotherapy.

CDR1 is SGDLS, CDR2 YYNGEE, per germline. This CDR3 has 16 residues. V lost 3 bases to trimming and J lost 2 bases, with 16 bases between them. Two-round multiplex PCR, the amplification method, yielded TCR beta CDR3 from genomic DNA. Primers specific to each TRBV and TRBJ gene drove first-round PCR. In TCRdb, the multiplex PCR reads were re-called with MiXCR into one record per CDR3 protein. The data show approximately 35,000 distinct CDR3 sequences, with about 34% seen just once and over 15% held by the top ten. This TCR came from a donor over 45 with non-small cell lung cancer. The rearrangement joins TRBV9 to TRBJ2-3; D might be TRBD1 (6 bases). The starting material was PBMCs, obtained before or after stereotactic body radiation therapy (not recorded which). The CDR3 protein is CASSAFRDTYTDTQYF. The CDR3 region has the DNA TGTGCCAGCAGCGCTTTTCGGGACACCTACACAGATACGCAGTATTTT.